The following is a TCR beta chain sequence with its context. This specimen comes from a study of blood T cell repertoires in COVID-19. The overall study: Acute and convalescent COVID-19 specimens originated in the United States, Italy and Spain.

Germline CDR1 and CDR2: LGHDT and YNNKEL (reference sequence). V gave up 2 bases and J gave up 6 bases, with 4 bases separating them. This CDR3 is built from 11 residues. The protocol was immunoSEQ multiplex PCR, while the TCRdb copy is restricted to in-frame clones and leaves out a portion. The sample lists some 490,000 clones, more than 85% seen once, with approximately 8.3% in the top ten. This sequence was found in a woman aged 55-69 years who had recovered from COVID-19. The source material was PBMCs or T cells enriched from blood (not recorded which). The chain carries TRBV3-1 (or the pseudogene TRBV3-2) and TRBJ1-1, with unresolved D. This CDR3 is CASSQRAEAFF. In DNA, the CDR3 is TGTGCCAGCAGCCAACGCGCTGAAGCTTTCTTT.